A single sample is the source of the 15 T cell receptor beta chains below, sequenced in a study of blood T cell repertoires in COVID-19. This table comes from immunoSEQ multiplex PCR, and its TCRdb copy is limited to in-frame clones, with some not included. The table lists about 200,000 clones, roughly 90% of them singletons. The sequencing input was peripheral blood. The receptors shown here come from a woman aged 65 to 85 with acute or convalescent COVID-19.

The chain joins TRBV6-5 to TRBJ2-3; 9 nucleotides line up with TRBD1. The CDR3 covers 15 residues. CDR1 is MNHEY and CDR2 is SVGAGI in the germline V gene. V lost 9 bases to trimming and J lost 6 bases; unmatched junction nucleotides: 13. Here the CDR3 reads CASTIGTGFLDTQYF. DNA for the CDR3: TGTGCCAGTACGATAGGGACAGGGTTTCTGGATACGCAGTATTTT.

This rearrangement joins TRBV5-1 to TRBJ1-1, with TRBD1 matching over 9 bases. CDR3 length: 16 residues. CDR1 SGHRS and CDR2 YFSETQ come from the germline V gene. The J segment lost 5 bases and the V segment lost 0 bases, leaving 8 bases of the junction unmatched. CDR3 residues: CASSLEGTGLWTEAFF. In DNA, the CDR3 is TGCGCCAGCAGCTTGGAAGGGACAGGGTTGTGGACTGAAGCTTTCTTT.

This chain connects TRBV6-6 to TRBJ1-5; D may be TRBD1 (5 bases). The CDR3 spans 14 residues. CDR1 is MNHNY, CDR2 SVGAGI, per germline (reference sequence). V gave up 7 bases and J gave up 2 bases, with 12 bases separating them. For the CDR3, the DNA is TGTGCCAGCACCCGAGACAGCCGCAATCAGCCCCAGCATTTT. Protein: CASTRDSRNQPQHF.

The rearrangement uses TRBV28 and TRBJ1-5, with 11 bases that match TRBD1. The germline V gene encodes CDR1 MDHEN and CDR2 SYDVKM. This CDR3 comprises 16 residues. The ends lost 4 bases at V and 2 bases at J; junction bases unmatched: 4. CDR3 sequence: CASSWTGGAGNQPQHF. The CDR3 DNA sequence: TGTGCCAGCAGTTGGACAGGGGGCGCAGGCAATCAGCCCCAGCATTTT.

The chain employs TRBV25-1 and TRBJ1-6; 7 nucleotides agree with TRBD1. V lost 5 bases to trimming and J lost 7 bases; unmatched junction nucleotides: 8. The germline CDR1 and CDR2 sequences are MGHDK and SYGVNS. The CDR3 extends over 15 amino acids. CDR3 coding DNA: TGTGCCAGCAGTTTACAGGGGCTCGGGAATTCACCCCTCCACTTT. Its protein is CASSLQGLGNSPLHF.

The V call is TRBV6-2 or TRBV6-3, the J call TRBJ2-7, with D unresolved. Trimming left V 5 bases short and J 2 bases short, with 7 bases between. There are 12 residues in the CDR3. Germline V gives CDR1 MNHEY, CDR2 SVGEGT. The CDR3 coding sequence is TGTGCCAGCAGTAGCGTGCCCTACGAGCAGTACTTC. Protein product: CASSSVPYEQYF.

The chain combines TRBV14 with TRBJ1-1, with TRBD1 matching 9 bases. J gave up 8 bases and V 1 base, and 8 bases lay outside the gene matches. The V gene's germline CDR1 is SGHDN and CDR2 FVKESK. CDR3 length equals 15 residues. CDR3 sequence: CASSQAGAGTGEAFF. As DNA, the CDR3 is TGTGCCAGCAGCCAAGCCGGAGCCGGGACAGGGGAAGCTTTCTTT.

The chain uses TRBV24-1 and TRBJ1-5; no definite D call. Germline loops: CDR1 KGHDR, CDR2 SFDVKD. The CDR3 has 15 amino acids. V was shortened by 3 bases and J by 7 bases, with 15 bases between the two germline ends. CDR3 sequence: CATSDGSGDTQPQHF. CDR3 in DNA: TGTGCCACCAGTGATGGGAGCGGCGACACACAGCCCCAGCATTTT.

The chain is built from TRBV28 and TRBJ1-6, with D hard to call. V dropped 8 bases and J dropped 1 base, with 15 bases sitting between them. CDR1 is MDHEN, CDR2 SYDVKM, per germline. The CDR3 is 16 amino acids. The CDR3 region is CASLSQQTSYNSPLHF. The CDR3 DNA follows: TGTGCCAGCCTATCCCAACAGACGTCCTATAATTCACCCCTCCACTTT. Variable domain in full (rest from reference TRBV28 and TRBJ1-6): DVKVTQSSRYLVKRTGEKVFLECVQDMDHENMFWYRQDPGLGLRLIYFSYDVKMKEKGDIPEGYSVSREKKERFSLILESASTNQTSMYLCASLSQQTSYNSPLHFGNGTRLTVT.

This sequence joins TRBV4-3 and TRBJ1-1, with TRBD1 as a possible D gene (6 bases). There are 14 residues in the CDR3. Germline assignment: CDR1 LGHNA and CDR2 YSLEER. V shed 5 bases and J shed 0 bases, with 10 bases lying between them. The CDR3 bases are TGCGCCAGCAGCAAAGGACAGTTGAACACTGAAGCTTTCTTT. Protein product: CASSKGQLNTEAFF.

The V and J genes are TRBV9 and TRBJ2-3; D unresolved. CDR1 is SGDLS and CDR2 is YYNGEE in the germline V gene. The CDR3 sequence is 15 residues long. Trimming removed 2 bases from V and 5 bases from J, with 15 bases in between. The CDR3 spells CASSVFGLDVDTQYF. The CDR3 nucleotides read TGTGCCAGCAGCGTGTTTGGCCTAGACGTAGATACGCAGTATTTT.

The J gene is TRBJ2-7, the V gene TRBV6-5; D uncertain. The V gene lost 0 bases and the J gene lost 0 bases, with 12 bases spanning the gap. Germline V lookup: CDR1 MNHEY, CDR2 SVGAGI. This CDR3 is built from 16 residues. This chain's CDR3 is CASSYSNRGDSYEQYF. The CDR3 region has the DNA TGTGCCAGCAGTTACTCGAATCGAGGCGACTCCTACGAGCAGTACTTC.

The chain employs TRBV5-6 and TRBJ1-2, with D perhaps TRBD1 (6 bases). V lost 3 bases to trimming and J lost 1 base, with 13 bases between them. Per germline, CDR1 SGHDT and CDR2 YYEEEE. CDR3 length: 15 amino acids. The CDR3 sequence: CASSSSGVVNYGYTF. CDR3 DNA: TGTGCCAGCAGCTCCTCAGGGGTGGTTAACTATGGCTACACCTTC.

The V and J genes are TRBV5-1 and TRBJ1-1; no firm D call. The germline V and J ends were trimmed by 5 bases and 1 base, with 12 bases remaining between them. There are 14 residues in the CDR3. CDR1 and CDR2 (germline): SGHRS, YFSETQ. Written as DNA, the CDR3 is TGCGCCAGCAGTTGGAACGCGGGGAACACTGAAGCTTTCTTT. This codes for CASSWNAGNTEAFF.

V usage is TRBV4-1 and J usage is TRBJ1-5, with a tentative D call TRBD1 (6 bases). Germline V gene lookup returns CDR1 MGHRA and CDR2 YSYEKL. The length of the CDR3 is 18 residues. V was trimmed by 1 base and J by 0 bases, leaving 16 bases between them. For the CDR3, the DNA is TGCGCCAGCAGCCAAGGTAAAGCGGGACAAAATAGCAATCAGCCCCAGCATTTT. Translated: CASSQGKAGQNSNQPQHF.